One sample yielded the 11 T cell receptor beta chains listed below, sequenced in a study of blood T cell repertoires in COVID-19. Some clones are missing from TCRdb's copy, which holds only in-frame ones; the method was immunoSEQ multiplex PCR. The sample includes 150,000 to 160,000 clones, around three quarters of them seen just once. The sequenced sample consisted of peripheral blood. All receptors derive from a man older than 75 with acute or convalescent COVID-19.

The rearrangement links TRBV11-3 to TRBJ2-1, with D unresolved. CDR1 and CDR2 (germline): SGHNT, YENEEA. The CDR3 covers 13 residues. Trimming pared 1 base from V and 7 bases from J, leaving 8 bases between. The CDR3: CASSLGSLNEQFF. The CDR3 DNA sequence: TGTGCCAGCAGCTTAGGTTCACTAAATGAGCAGTTCTTC.

The V and J genes are TRBV11-2 and TRBJ1-1; possibly TRBD1 for D (5 bases). Per the germline V gene, CDR1 is SGHAT and CDR2 is FQNNGV. The CDR3 contains 14 residues. Trimming shortened V by 2 bases and J by 4 bases, and 11 bases separated the two germline ends. The CDR3 nucleotides are TGTGCCAGCAGCTTAAAGGAGGGGAGCACTGAAGCTTTCTTT. Protein sequence: CASSLKEGSTEAFF.

The rearrangement uses TRBV5-1 and TRBJ2-1, with D possibly TRBD1 on 5 matching bases. CDR3 length equals 15 residues. CDR1 and CDR2 from the germline V gene are SGHRS and YFSETQ. V lost 1 base and J 0 bases, leaving 8 bases between the germline ends. CDR3 amino acids: CASSLTGSSYNEQFF. CDR3 coding DNA: TGCGCCAGCAGCTTGACAGGTAGCTCCTACAATGAGCAGTTCTTC.

This rearrangement joins TRBV27 to TRBJ1-4; TRBD1 might be the D (5 bases). Trimming took 1 base from V and 7 from J, leaving 13 bases between them. This CDR3 comprises 15 residues. In germline, CDR1 is MNHEY, CDR2 SMNVEV (reference sequence). The CDR3 region is CASSLFPGISEKLFF. CDR3 in DNA: TGTGCCAGCAGTTTATTCCCAGGGATAAGTGAAAAACTGTTTTTT.

Worth noting for this clone: Other DNA variants within this sample encode the same CDR3. This chain links TRBV19 with TRBJ1-2; TRBD1 aligns across 9 bases. Germline CDR1 and CDR2: LNHDA and SQIVND (reference sequence). J lost 4 bases, V lost 9 bases, and 12 bases had no gene match. CDR3 length equals 15 residues. The CDR3 DNA follows: TGTGCCAGCAGTGGGGCGACAGGGGGTTCCTATGGCTACACCTTC. This encodes CASSGATGGSYGYTF.

The V gene is TRBV7-8, the J gene TRBJ1-5; 9 nucleotides align to TRBD1. The V and J ends lost 0 bases and 1 base, in that order; junction bases with no gene match: 4. The CDR3 length is 17 residues. CDR1 and CDR2 from the germline V gene are SGHVS and FQNEAQ. DNA of the CDR3: TGTGCCAGCAGCTTAGCGGGGACAGGGAGCAGCAATCAGCCCCAGCATTTT. This gives the protein CASSLAGTGSSNQPQHF.

In DNA, the CDR3 is TGTGCCACCAGTGATTTAGGCAGGGGGTTCCGAGGGGAGACCCAGTACTTC. Translating it yields CATSDLGRGFRGETQYF. V gene TRBV24-1 combines with J gene TRBJ2-5; 7 bases fit TRBD1. This CDR3 region has 17 residues. J gave up 5 bases and V 1 base, and 12 bases lay outside the gene matches. CDR1 is KGHDR, CDR2 SFDVKD, per germline.

The V gene is TRBV5-1, the J gene TRBJ2-1, with a possible D match to TRBD2 (6 bases). Germline loops: CDR1 SGHRS, CDR2 YFSETQ. With 4 bases removed from V and 7 bases from J, the gap between germline ends came to 12 bases. This CDR3 region has 13 residues. CDR3 loop: CASSGVGGNEQFF. DNA for the CDR3: TGCGCCAGCAGCGGGGTTGGGGGGAATGAGCAGTTCTTC.

V gene TRBV5-1 combines with J gene TRBJ2-5; D perhaps matches TRBD2 (5 bases). Trimming cost V 6 bases and J 0 bases, with 15 bases left between them. CDR1 SGHRS and CDR2 YFSETQ come from the germline V gene. CDR3 size: 15 residues. Written as DNA, the CDR3 is TGCGCCAGCAAGGGATGGTCGGGGAACCAAGAGACCCAGTACTTC. Protein: CASKGWSGNQETQYF. Full variable domain (rest looked up from reference TRBV5-1 and TRBJ2-5): KAGVTQTPRYLIKTRGQQVTLSCSPISGHRSVSWYQQTPGQGLQFLFEYFSETQRNKGNFPGRFSGRQFSNSRSEMNVSTLELGDSALYLCASKGWSGNQETQYFGPGTRLLVL.

In this sample, this clone turned up a few times. The chain combines TRBV7-7 with TRBJ2-2, with no clear D. Germline V gives CDR1 SSHAT, CDR2 FNYEAQ (reference sequence). The CDR3 extends over 14 amino acids. Trimming removed 1 base at V and 5 bases at J, with 8 bases between. CDR3 nucleotides: TGTGCCAGCAGCTTAGGCCCGGAGACCGGGGAGCTGTTTTTT. As protein: CASSLGPETGELFF.

The V and J genes are TRBV3-1 (or the pseudogene TRBV3-2) and TRBJ2-4; TRBD1 is a possible D gene (5 bases). V was trimmed by 3 bases and J by 1 base, leaving 10 bases between them. Germline V CDR1 and CDR2: LGHDT, YNNKEL (reference sequence). The CDR3 totals 15 residues. The CDR3 reads CASSQGRSAKNIQYF. The CDR3 region has the DNA TGTGCCAGCAGCCAGGGGCGGAGCGCCAAAAACATTCAGTACTTC.